This TCR beta chain was observed in a study of blood T cell repertoires in COVID-19. Across the study: Material from acute and convalescent COVID-19 was sourced from the United States, Italy and Spain. PBMCs, B-cell-depleted T cells, or T cells provided the cDNA or gDNA that made up the material.

This table comes from immunoSEQ multiplex PCR, and its TCRdb copy is limited to in-frame clones, with some not included. The table records about 300,000 clones, 70% to 90% of them present only once. V shed 5 bases and J shed 2 bases, with 9 bases lying between them. In germline, CDR1 is MDHEN, CDR2 SYDVKM. CDR3 length: 13 residues. In Seattle, patients joined the study during active infection and were tracked longitudinally. The source material was peripheral blood. The V and J genes are TRBV28 and TRBJ1-2; a possible D gene is TRBD1 (5 bases). The sequence came from a woman aged 45-65 years with COVID-19, enrolled during active disease. In DNA, the CDR3 is TGTGCCAGCAGTCGCGACAGAAACTATGGCTACACCTTC. Translating it yields CASSRDRNYGYTF.